These 27 T cell receptor beta chains were sequenced from one sample in a study of PD-1 blockade in classical Hodgkin lymphoma. This table comes from immunoSEQ multiplex PCR, and its TCRdb copy is limited to in-frame clones, with some not included. The sample shows 40,000 to 60,000 clones, just under 75% of them seen only once. Relapse was seen in all patients after autologous stem cell transplantation, and brentuximab vedotin exposure was variable. The source was peripheral blood mononuclear cells (PBMCs), collected before the second cycle of nivolumab. The receptors shown here come from a human donor with classical Hodgkin lymphoma.

The chain is built from TRBV6-6 and TRBJ2-3; TRBD2 matches at 15 bases. Germline trimming cut 6 bases from V and 6 bases from J; bases unmatched to any gene: 7. Germline CDR1 reads MNHNY; CDR2 reads SVGAGI (reference sequence). CDR3 size: 16 residues. In nucleotides, the CDR3 is TGTGCCAGCAGCCGGACTAGCGGGAGGGGAGGTGATACGCAGTATTTT. Its translation: CASSRTSGRGGDTQYF.

This chain links TRBV2 with TRBJ1-4; no definite D call. The V end was cut by 4 bases, the J end by 7 bases, with 10 bases between. This CDR3 region has 13 residues. The germline CDR1 and CDR2 sequences are SNHLY and FYNNEI. DNA for the CDR3: TGTGCCAGCAGTGTACGCAGGTCTGAAAAACTGTTTTTT. Amino acid sequence: CASSVRRSEKLFF.

The V call is TRBV25-1, the J call TRBJ2-1, with D tentatively TRBD2 (6 bases). V was trimmed by 3 bases and J by 8 bases, leaving 17 bases between them. Germline V gene sequence: CDR1 MGHDK, CDR2 SYGVNS. This CDR3 contains 15 residues. The CDR3 loop reads CASSDRDSFRDEQFF. The CDR3 bases are TGTGCCAGCAGTGATCGGGACTCCTTTCGGGATGAGCAGTTCTTC.

This chain joins TRBV7-9 and TRBJ2-5; D might be TRBD1 (6 bases). Between the trimmed V and J ends, which lost 0 bases and 3 bases, there was a span of 17 bases. The CDR3 covers 17 residues. CDR1 SEHNR and CDR2 FQNEAQ come from the germline V gene (reference sequence). The CDR3 protein is CASSLATGTPLEETQYF. As DNA, the CDR3 is TGTGCCAGCAGCTTAGCCACCGGGACACCTCTCGAAGAGACCCAGTACTTC. Together with reference TRBV7-9 and TRBJ2-5, the CDR3 gives the full variable domain: DTGVSQNPRHKITKRGQNVTFRCDPISEHNRLYWYRQTLGQGPEFLTYFQNEAQLEKSRLLSDRFSAERPKGSFSTLEIQRTEQGDSAMYLCASSLATGTPLEETQYFGPGTRLLVL.

V and J are TRBV27 and TRBJ1-4; no reliable D call. The CDR3 is made up of 15 amino acids. Trimming stripped 5 bases from V and 5 bases from J, with 15 bases between. Germline-derived CDR1 and CDR2 are MNHEY and SMNVEV (reference sequence). The CDR3 spells CASSPRGSRNEKLFF. The CDR3 DNA is TGTGCCAGCAGTCCGCGTGGCAGCCGAAATGAAAAACTGTTTTTT.

The chain combines TRBV18 with TRBJ2-7; D unclear. The CDR3 contains 15 residues. Germline-derived CDR1 and CDR2 are KGHSH and LQKENI. V shed 2 bases and J shed 3 bases, with 14 bases lying between them. CDR3 amino acids: CASSPRAAESYEQYF. CDR3 nucleotide sequence: TGTGCCAGCTCACCAAGGGCAGCAGAAAGCTACGAGCAGTACTTC.

The rearrangement joins TRBV7-8 to TRBJ2-3; D might be TRBD1 or TRBD2, each matching 7 bases. V lost 5 bases and J lost 4, with 19 bases in between. This CDR3 has 16 residues. Germline loops: CDR1 SGHVS, CDR2 FQNEAQ. The CDR3 coding sequence is TGTGCCAGCAGCCCCCGGGTCAGGGGGGGCCCAGATACGCAGTATTTT. It is translated as CASSPRVRGGPDTQYF.

This clone was seen a few times. The V gene is TRBV6-4, the J gene TRBJ2-5; unclear D gene. Germline V gene data show CDR1 as MRHNA and CDR2 as SNTAGT. This CDR3 region has 19 residues. Trimming took 0 bases from V and 4 from J, leaving 24 bases between them. CDR3 DNA: TGTGCCAGCAGTGACTCGATGGCTCGAGGCTATAAGGCAAGAGAGACCCAGTACTTC. Its translation: CASSDSMARGYKARETQYF.

This clone was observed a few times. This sequence joins TRBV19 and TRBJ1-5; no clear D. Germline CDR1 LNHDA, CDR2 SQIVND (reference sequence). This CDR3 has 12 residues. The V end was cut by 5 bases, the J end by 7 bases, with 9 bases between. The CDR3 spells CASSSRLQPQHF. DNA for the CDR3: TGTGCCAGTAGTTCTCGACTCCAGCCCCAGCATTTT.

J is TRBJ2-1 and V is TRBV2, with D possibly matching TRBD2 (5 bases). This CDR3 has 17 amino acids. With 4 bases removed from V and 6 bases from J, the gap between germline ends came to 22 bases. Germline CDR1 and CDR2: SNHLY and FYNNEI. CDR3 in amino acids: CASSATLSAVISNEQFF. CDR3 sequence (DNA): TGTGCCAGCAGTGCCACCCTATCAGCGGTCATTTCCAATGAGCAGTTCTTC.

This sequence joins TRBV7-2 and TRBJ2-5; 9 bases agree with TRBD2. Looked up from germline, CDR1 is SGHTA and CDR2 is FQGNSA. V gave up 0 bases and J gave up 6 bases; unmatched junction bases: 5. This CDR3 is 15 amino acids long. In DNA form, the CDR3 reads TGTGCCAGCAGCTTAGCTAGCGGGAGCTTGAAGACCCAGTACTTC. Amino acid sequence: CASSLASGSLKTQYF.

The chain employs TRBV6-5 and TRBJ1-2; D remains ambiguous. V was pared by 8 bases and J by 5 bases, with 21 bases between. The germline V gene has CDR1 MNHEY and CDR2 SVGAGI. The CDR3 extends over 15 amino acids. The CDR3 protein is CASCARLGQLYGYTF. As DNA, the CDR3 is TGTGCCAGCTGCGCCCGGCTCGGGCAGCTTTATGGCTACACCTTC.

The chain carries TRBV6-5 and TRBJ1-2; TRBD1 might be the D (6 bases). This CDR3 spans 14 amino acids. The V end lost 6 bases, the J end lost 1 base, and 12 bases lay between the germline ends. Looked up from germline, CDR1 is MNHEY and CDR2 is SVGAGI. CDR3 protein: CASRPRGFNYGYTF. CDR3 nucleotides: TGTGCCAGCAGGCCTAGGGGGTTTAACTATGGCTACACCTTC.

This clone was seen once. The chain is built from TRBV19 and TRBJ2-3; D uncertain. The CDR3 has 16 residues. V was pared by 3 bases and J by 7 bases, with 20 bases between. CDR1 is LNHDA and CDR2 is SQIVND in the germline V gene (reference sequence). The CDR3 DNA sequence: TGTGCCAGTAGTATGGGAACCAGCTGGGTCTTAAATACGCAGTATTTT. This gives the protein CASSMGTSWVLNTQYF.

This chain uses TRBV9 with TRBJ2-5; 7 nucleotides match TRBD2. Germline CDR1 SGDLS, CDR2 YYNGEE. The J segment lost 4 bases and the V segment lost 0 bases, leaving 9 bases of the junction unmatched. The CDR3 is 16 residues long. Written as DNA, the CDR3 is TGTGCCAGCAGCGTAGATTTGGCTAGCGGAGGAGAGACCCAGTACTTC. Protein: CASSVDLASGGETQYF.

Regarding this clone: The sample carries other DNA sequences with the same CDR3. The rearrangement uses TRBV6-6 and TRBJ2-6; D unresolved. From germline, CDR1 is MNHNY and CDR2 SVGAGI (reference sequence). CDR3 size: 15 residues. The germline V and J ends were trimmed by 2 bases and 4 bases, with 9 bases remaining between them. This chain's CDR3 is CASSYGGTGANVLTF. CDR3 nucleotides: TGTGCCAGCAGTTACGGTGGCACCGGGGCCAACGTCCTGACTTTC.

This clone is labeled as medium-sized (0.01 to 0.1%). Other DNA sequences in this specimen translate into the identical CDR3. The J gene is TRBJ1-5, the V gene TRBV28; D ambiguous. Germline V lookup: CDR1 MDHEN, CDR2 SYDVKM. The CDR3 loop spans 14 amino acids. Trimming stripped 3 bases from V and 2 bases from J, with 8 bases between. CDR3 amino acids: CASSFGDGNQPQHF. In nucleotides, the CDR3 is TGTGCCAGCAGTTTTGGCGACGGCAATCAGCCCCAGCATTTT.

J is TRBJ2-6 and V is TRBV6-4, with D unclear. Germline CDR1 reads MRHNA; CDR2 reads SNTAGT. V dropped 2 bases and J dropped 2 bases, with 4 bases sitting between them. There are 14 residues in the CDR3. This chain's CDR3 is CASSDVPGANVLTF. The CDR3 nucleotides are TGTGCCAGCAGTGACGTGCCTGGGGCCAACGTCCTGACTTTC.

This rearrangement joins TRBV30 to TRBJ1-2, with 8 positions matching TRBD1. The CDR3 extends over 12 amino acids. V was clipped by 6 bases and J by 2 bases; unmatched bases: 2. Germline-derived CDR1 and CDR2 are GTSNPN and SVGIG (reference sequence). CDR3 nucleotides: TGTGCCTGCCGGACAGGGAACTATGGCTACACCTTC. Translated, it gives CACRTGNYGYTF.

This rearrangement joins TRBV5-1 to TRBJ2-3; TRBD2 might be the D (6 bases). Trimming shortened V by 3 bases and J by 0 bases, and 8 bases separated the two germline ends. CDR3 length: 14 residues. The germline V gene encodes CDR1 SGHRS and CDR2 YFSETQ. The CDR3 DNA follows: TGCGCCAGCAGCTGGGGGGAGAGCACAGATACGCAGTATTTT. Its translation: CASSWGESTDTQYF.

This clone was observed a few times. The genes are TRBV7-9 and TRBJ1-2; the D is unclear. The V gene's germline CDR1 is SEHNR and CDR2 FQNEAQ (reference sequence). Trimming cost V 1 base and J 6 bases, with 9 bases left between them. CDR3 length: 13 residues. CDR3 in amino acids: CASSLGTLDGYTF. In DNA, the CDR3 is TGTGCCAGCAGCTTAGGTACGCTTGATGGCTACACCTTC.

The chain is built from TRBV4-1 and TRBJ2-1; 7 positions match TRBD2. Trimming at V came to 1 base and at J to 8 bases, leaving 14 bases not matched to a gene. Germline assignment: CDR1 MGHRA and CDR2 YSYEKL. There are 17 residues in the CDR3. CDR3 nucleotides: TGCGCCAGCAGCCAAGGATTCGGCGGCGGGGGTGTCGATGAGCAGTTCTTC. Translation gives CASSQGFGGGGVDEQFF.

V is TRBV18 and J is TRBJ1-2; tentative D call: TRBD1 (6 bases). Germline CDR1 reads KGHSH; CDR2 reads LQKENI. The CDR3 runs 16 residues. V gave up 3 bases and J gave up 0 bases, with 14 bases separating them. In nucleotides, the CDR3 is TGTGCCAGCTCACCTTACAGGGACGGTGCTAACTATGGCTACACCTTC. It encodes CASSPYRDGANYGYTF. Full variable domain (remainder filled in from reference TRBV18 and TRBJ1-2): NAGVMQNPRHLVRRRGQEARLRCSPMKGHSHVYWYRQLPEEGLKFMVYLQKENIIDESGMPKERFSAEFPKEGPSILRIQQVVRGDSAAYFCASSPYRDGANYGYTFGSGTRLTVV.

This clone was counted between two and nine times. The J gene is TRBJ1-1, the V gene TRBV30; D is possibly TRBD1 (5 bases). V was shortened by 2 bases and J by 4 bases, with 17 bases between the two germline ends. The germline CDR1 and CDR2 sequences are GTSNPN and SVGIG (reference sequence). This CDR3 is 15 amino acids long. In DNA, the CDR3 is TGTGCCTGGAGTCCCCTGGGGGGACGGGTCACTGAAGCTTTCTTT. Protein sequence: CAWSPLGGRVTEAFF.

V usage is TRBV30 and J usage is TRBJ2-7, with D perhaps TRBD1 (6 bases). The V and J ends lost 4 bases and 3 bases respectively, with 13 bases between them. Germline V lookup: CDR1 GTSNPN, CDR2 SVGIG (reference sequence). The CDR3 is made up of 13 amino acids. The CDR3 loop reads CAWIQRGSYEQYF. In nucleotides, the CDR3 is TGTGCCTGGATACAAAGGGGGAGCTACGAGCAGTACTTC.

This clone was seen only a few times. The rearrangement uses TRBV25-1 and TRBJ1-2, with 7 bases lining up with TRBD1. The J segment lost 2 bases and the V segment lost 3 bases, leaving 0 bases of the junction unmatched. Germline CDR1 MGHDK, CDR2 SYGVNS. CDR3 length: 13 residues. The CDR3 protein is CASSETGNYGYTF. The CDR3 nucleotides are TGTGCCAGCAGTGAGACAGGGAACTATGGCTACACCTTC.

The V gene is TRBV7-9, the J gene TRBJ1-3, with D possibly TRBD1 on 5 matching bases. The ends were cut back, 3 bases at V and 4 bases at J, with 13 bases in the middle. This CDR3 is built from 15 residues. Germline-derived CDR1 and CDR2 are SEHNR and FQNEAQ (reference sequence). CDR3 in amino acids: CASSLFQGGGNTIYF. For the CDR3, the DNA is TGTGCCAGCAGCTTGTTCCAGGGAGGGGGAAACACCATATATTTT.